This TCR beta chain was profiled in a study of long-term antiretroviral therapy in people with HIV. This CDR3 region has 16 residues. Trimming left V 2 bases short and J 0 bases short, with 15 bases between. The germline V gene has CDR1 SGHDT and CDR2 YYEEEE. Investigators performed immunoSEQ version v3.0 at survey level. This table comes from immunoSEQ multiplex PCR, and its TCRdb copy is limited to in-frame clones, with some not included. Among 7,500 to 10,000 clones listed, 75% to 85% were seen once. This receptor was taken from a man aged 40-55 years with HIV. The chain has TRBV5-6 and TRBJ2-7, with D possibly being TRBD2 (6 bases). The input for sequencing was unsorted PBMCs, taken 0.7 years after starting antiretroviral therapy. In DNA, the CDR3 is TGTGCCAGCAGCTTAGCCGTGGGAGGCCCCTCCTACGAGCAGTACTTC. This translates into CASSLAVGGPSYEQYF.